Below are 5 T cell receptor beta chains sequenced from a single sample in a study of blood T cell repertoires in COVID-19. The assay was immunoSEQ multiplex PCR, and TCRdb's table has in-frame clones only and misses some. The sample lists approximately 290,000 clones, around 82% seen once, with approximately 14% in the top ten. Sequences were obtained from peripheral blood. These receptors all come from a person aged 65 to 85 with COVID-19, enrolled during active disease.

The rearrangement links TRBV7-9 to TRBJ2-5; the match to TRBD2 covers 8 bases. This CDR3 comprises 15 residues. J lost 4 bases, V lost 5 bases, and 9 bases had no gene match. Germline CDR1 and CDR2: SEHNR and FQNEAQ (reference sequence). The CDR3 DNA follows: TGTGCCAGCAGCCCGGACTCCCGGGGGGGAGAGACCCAGTACTTC. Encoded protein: CASSPDSRGGETQYF.

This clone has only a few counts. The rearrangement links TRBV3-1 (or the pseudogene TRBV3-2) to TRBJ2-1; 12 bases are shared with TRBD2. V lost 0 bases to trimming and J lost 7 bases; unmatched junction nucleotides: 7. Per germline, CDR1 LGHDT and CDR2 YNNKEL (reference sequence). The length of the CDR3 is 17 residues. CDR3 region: CASSQDLRTSGVNEQFF. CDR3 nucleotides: TGTGCCAGCAGCCAAGATCTTAGGACTAGCGGGGTAAATGAGCAGTTCTTC.

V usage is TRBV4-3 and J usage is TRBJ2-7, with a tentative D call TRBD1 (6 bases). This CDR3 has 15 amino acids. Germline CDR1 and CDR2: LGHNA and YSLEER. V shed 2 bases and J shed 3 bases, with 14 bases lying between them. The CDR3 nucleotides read TGCGCCAGCAGCCAAAGGCCAGGACAGAGCTACGAGCAGTACTTC. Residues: CASSQRPGQSYEQYF.

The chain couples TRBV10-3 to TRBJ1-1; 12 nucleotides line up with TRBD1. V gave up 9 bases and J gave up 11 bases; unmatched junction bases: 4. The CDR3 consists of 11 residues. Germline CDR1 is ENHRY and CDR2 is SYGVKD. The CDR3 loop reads CAMGQGAHAFF. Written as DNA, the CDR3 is TGTGCCATGGGACAGGGGGCGCACGCTTTCTTT.

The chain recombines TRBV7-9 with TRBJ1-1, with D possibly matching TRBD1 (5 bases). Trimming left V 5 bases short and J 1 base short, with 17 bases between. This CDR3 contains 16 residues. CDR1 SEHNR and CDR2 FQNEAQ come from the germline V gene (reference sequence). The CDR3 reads CASSRGDARANTEAFF. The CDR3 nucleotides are TGTGCCAGCAGCCGGGGGGACGCCCGAGCGAACACTGAAGCTTTCTTT. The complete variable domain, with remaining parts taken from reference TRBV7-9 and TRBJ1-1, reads DTGVSQNPRHKITKRGQNVTFRCDPISEHNRLYWYRQTLGQGPEFLTYFQNEAQLEKSRLLSDRFSAERPKGSFSTLEIQRTEQGDSAMYLCASSRGDARANTEAFFGQGTRLTVV.